The 24 T cell receptor beta chains below were found in one sample sequenced in a study of cytomegalovirus exposure and HLA in healthy donors. Amplification used 60 Vbeta primers and 13 Jbeta primers. Assay used: immunoSEQ multiplex PCR; TCRdb lists only in-frame clones, some missing. The data hold some 150,000 clones, with 71% observed a single time. Sequencing input: PBMCs. Receptor source: a woman in her 30s in good health and CMV-seronegative.

The chain links TRBV19 to TRBJ2-6; tentative D call: TRBD2 (5 bases). The V gene's germline CDR1 is LNHDA and CDR2 SQIVND (reference sequence). The CDR3 spans 18 residues. The ends were cut back, 3 bases at V and 1 base at J, with 16 bases in the middle. The CDR3 sequence: CASSIKVWRVSGANVLTF. The CDR3 nucleotides read TGTGCCAGTAGTATTAAGGTGTGGCGGGTTTCTGGGGCCAACGTCCTGACTTTC.

The chain has TRBV27 and TRBJ2-7, with 10 bases aligning to TRBD2. The CDR3 has 18 residues. The J segment lost 0 bases and the V segment lost 5 bases, leaving 13 bases of the junction unmatched. Germline values: CDR1 MNHEY, CDR2 SMNVEV (reference sequence). The CDR3 bases are TGTGCCAGCAGTATAAGGGGCAGCGGGGGGGACGCCTCCTACGAGCAGTACTTC. It codes for CASSIRGSGGDASYEQYF.

This chain links TRBV2 with TRBJ1-5; maybe TRBD1 (5 bases). Germline CDR1 is SNHLY and CDR2 is FYNNEI. With 7 bases removed from V and 6 bases from J, the gap between germline ends came to 16 bases. This CDR3 has 14 amino acids. In DNA form, the CDR3 reads TGTGCCAGCACAGCAGGGCCAGCGTCTCAGCCCCAGCATTTT. Translating gives CASTAGPASQPQHF.

The CDR3 loop is CASSVAAGSSTDTQYF. The CDR3 coding sequence is TGTGCCAGCAGCGTAGCGGCGGGCTCTAGCACAGATACGCAGTATTTT. V and J are TRBV9 and TRBJ2-3; D is possibly TRBD2 (5 bases). This CDR3 is 16 amino acids long. Trimming took 0 bases from V and 0 from J, leaving 11 bases between them. Germline V gene data show CDR1 as SGDLS and CDR2 as YYNGEE.

The chain couples TRBV6-6 to TRBJ2-3, with D possibly TRBD2 on 5 matching bases. This CDR3 region has 15 residues. The V and J ends lost 5 bases and 2 bases respectively, with 14 bases between them. Looked up from germline, CDR1 is MNHNY and CDR2 is SVGAGI (reference sequence). The CDR3 DNA reads as TGTGCCAGCAGTACCCGTTCTAGCCCCACAGATACGCAGTATTTT. Protein product: CASSTRSSPTDTQYF.

The rearrangement uses TRBV30 and TRBJ2-5; a possible D gene is TRBD1 (5 bases). The J call may be wrong; the DNA end is better matched by TRBJ2-7. Per the germline V gene, CDR1 is GTSNPN and CDR2 is SVGIG (reference sequence). This CDR3 is 12 amino acids long. The CDR3, as DNA: TGTGCCTGGGGGGCCTTCTCCTACGAGCAGTACTTC. It encodes CAWGAFSYEQYF.

This chain connects TRBV7-2 to TRBJ2-3; 7 bases line up with TRBD1. Germline V gene sequence: CDR1 SGHTA, CDR2 FQGNSA. After removal of 4 bases from V and 4 bases from J, the junction contained 5 bases not matched to a gene. The CDR3 consists of 14 residues. The CDR3 region has the DNA TGTGCCAGCAGCTCTGACAGGGCAGCAGATACGCAGTATTTT. It codes for CASSSDRAADTQYF.

The chain links TRBV27 to TRBJ2-3, with 9 bases that match TRBD1. CDR3 size: 16 residues. Looked up from germline, CDR1 is MNHEY and CDR2 is SMNVEV (reference sequence). J was trimmed by 3 bases and V by 6 bases; bases with no gene match: 10. The CDR3 DNA reads as TGTGCCAGCAGCCTAACCGGGACAGGGTTGACAGATACGCAGTATTTT. This codes for CASSLTGTGLTDTQYF.

The chain uses TRBV28 and TRBJ1-5, with D hard to call. V dropped 3 bases and J dropped 3 bases, with 6 bases sitting between them. CDR1 is MDHEN, CDR2 SYDVKM, per germline. The CDR3 loop spans 13 amino acids. The CDR3 reads CASSLEPNQPQHF. As DNA, the CDR3 is TGTGCCAGCAGTTTGGAGCCCAATCAGCCCCAGCATTTT.

The rearrangement uses TRBV9 and TRBJ1-3, with no clear D. The CDR3 extends over 14 amino acids. The V gene's germline CDR1 is SGDLS and CDR2 YYNGEE. V was shortened by 1 base and J by 0 bases, with 5 bases between the two germline ends. The CDR3 here is CASSVSLSGNTIYF. CDR3 in DNA: TGTGCCAGCAGCGTATCCCTCTCTGGAAACACCATATATTTT.

The chain links TRBV28 to TRBJ2-7; TRBD1 aligns across 7 bases. The length of the CDR3 is 15 residues. J lost 5 bases, V lost 5 bases, and 12 bases had no gene match. The V gene's germline CDR1 is MDHEN and CDR2 SYDVKM. DNA of the CDR3: TGTGCCAGCAGTCCCTTTAGGGGGCTTTTCGACGAGCAGTACTTC. It encodes CASSPFRGLFDEQYF.

This clone was observed a few times. The chain carries TRBV14 and TRBJ2-7; TRBD2 might be the D (6 bases). The CDR3 has 15 amino acids. V was trimmed by 0 bases and J by 0 bases, leaving 9 bases between them. CDR1 and CDR2 (germline): SGHDN, FVKESK. The CDR3: CASSQETRSSYEQYF. The CDR3, as DNA: TGTGCCAGCAGCCAAGAGACTAGGTCCTCCTACGAGCAGTACTTC.

The J gene is TRBJ2-7, the V gene TRBV7-9; TRBD1 matches at 10 bases. This CDR3 is built from 16 residues. Per germline, CDR1 SEHNR and CDR2 FQNEAQ (reference sequence). Trimming removed 5 bases from V and 4 bases from J; junction bases left unmatched: 11. CDR3 nucleotides: TGTGCCAGCAGCCCCCCGTTTCGACAGGGGGCTTACGAGCAGTACTTC. It encodes CASSPPFRQGAYEQYF.

This clone was seen a few times. V is TRBV29-1 and J is TRBJ1-1, with 7 nucleotides matching TRBD1. The CDR3 is 13 amino acids. J lost 4 bases, V lost 5 bases, and 7 bases had no gene match. Germline values: CDR1 SQVTM, CDR2 ANQGSEA. CDR3 DNA: TGCAGCGTTCAGCAGGGGGGCGGCACTGAAGCTTTCTTT. Its protein product is CSVQQGGGTEAFF.

The chain is built from TRBV2 and TRBJ2-7, with 13 bases lining up with TRBD2. The CDR3 sequence is 17 residues long. V shed 5 bases, J shed 5 bases, and the junction held 12 bases outside the gene matches. Germline assignment: CDR1 SNHLY and CDR2 FYNNEI. The CDR3 DNA reads as TGTGCCAGCAGTTTCTACTATTCCGGGACTAGCGGGAACGAGCAGTACTTC. Translation gives CASSFYYSGTSGNEQYF. The full variable domain, in which reference TRBV2 and TRBJ2-7 provide the parts outside the CDR3, is EPEVTQTPSHQVTQMGQEVILRCVPISNHLYFYWYRQILGQKVEFLVSFYNNEISEKSEIFDDQFSVERPDGSNFTLKIRSTKLEDSAMYFCASSFYYSGTSGNEQYFGPGTRLTVT.

CDR3 protein: CASSLVIRGREYGYTF. The CDR3 region has the DNA TGTGCCAGCAGCTTAGTGATCAGGGGGCGGGAATACGGCTACACCTTC. The V gene is TRBV7-2, the J gene TRBJ1-2; 8 positions match TRBD1. V shed 1 base and J 8 bases; nucleotides not matched to a gene: 12. The CDR3 is 16 amino acids. Germline CDR1 is SGHTA and CDR2 is FQGNSA.

This rearrangement joins TRBV28 to TRBJ2-7; the match to TRBD1 covers 7 bases. The ends lost 5 bases at V and 3 bases at J; junction bases unmatched: 10. The CDR3 runs to 15 residues. In germline, CDR1 is MDHEN, CDR2 SYDVKM. CDR3 sequence (DNA): TGTGCCAGCAGTATTTCCGGGACAGTGGTCTACGAGCAGTACTTC. Amino acid sequence: CASSISGTVVYEQYF.

This chain links TRBV30 with TRBJ1-1; no reliable D call. The V end was cut by 3 bases, the J end by 4 bases, with 9 bases between. CDR3 size: 12 residues. CDR1 and CDR2 (germline): GTSNPN, SVGIG (reference sequence). CDR3: CAWRAAPTEAFF. The CDR3 DNA sequence: TGTGCCTGGAGGGCCGCCCCCACTGAAGCTTTCTTT.

The chain employs TRBV4-1 and TRBJ2-4; TRBD2 might be the D (6 bases). Trimming removed 4 bases from V and 5 bases from J, with 12 bases in between. The CDR3 contains 14 residues. Germline CDR1 and CDR2: MGHRA and YSYEKL. The CDR3 is CASSRVIAENIQYF. The CDR3 bases are TGCGCCAGCAGCCGAGTTATAGCGGAAAACATTCAGTACTTC.

This clone was observed a few times. The chain carries TRBV4-2 and TRBJ1-1, with 8 positions matching TRBD1. CDR3 length equals 12 residues. After removal of 8 bases from V and 8 bases from J, the junction contained 7 bases not matched to a gene. CDR1 is LGHNA and CDR2 is YNFKEQ in the germline V gene. The CDR3 protein is CASGYRDREAFF. The CDR3 DNA is TGTGCCAGCGGATACCGGGACAGGGAAGCTTTCTTT.

This clone was counted a few times. This chain connects TRBV6-5 to TRBJ2-7; 8 bases map to TRBD1. The ends lost 7 bases at V and 7 bases at J; junction bases unmatched: 9. The CDR3 has 13 amino acids. CDR1 and CDR2 (germline): MNHEY, SVGAGI. The DNA for the CDR3 is TGTGCCAGCAAAGGACAGGGTGAATTAGAGCAGTACTTC. Protein: CASKGQGELEQYF.

The rearrangement joins TRBV5-6 to TRBJ2-3; maybe TRBD2 (7 bases). V lost 5 bases and J lost 2, with 18 bases in between. CDR3 length: 16 residues. Germline V lookup: CDR1 SGHDT, CDR2 YYEEEE. CDR3: CASSRGGGGVTDTQYF. DNA for the CDR3: TGTGCCAGCAGTCGCGGGGGCGGGGGCGTCACAGATACGCAGTATTTT.

CDR3 protein: CASSFAWTSGRAVGNEQFF. The DNA of the CDR3 is TGCGCCAGCAGCTTCGCCTGGACTAGCGGGAGGGCCGTGGGCAATGAGCAGTTCTTC. The chain uses TRBV5-1 and TRBJ2-1; the match to TRBD2 covers 15 bases. The CDR3 runs to 19 residues. Trimming took 2 bases from V and 6 from J; bases not matched to a gene: 12. Germline CDR1 and CDR2: SGHRS and YFSETQ.

V and J are TRBV7-6 and TRBJ2-1; 12 nucleotides line up with TRBD1. Trimming took 3 bases from V and 9 from J; bases not matched to a gene: 6. The CDR3 contains 15 residues. Germline V lookup: CDR1 SGHVS, CDR2 FNYEAQ. Written as DNA, the CDR3 is TGTGCCAGCAGCTTGGGACAGGGGGCAAAGGGTGAGCAGTTCTTC. It is translated as CASSLGQGAKGEQFF.